The clone carrying this T cell receptor beta chain showed up many times. Its matching antigen is unknown. This sample is part of a study of T cells after yellow fever vaccination. Overall study context: The SMART-Seq v4 Ultra Low Input method served to prepare the low-cell-number fractions. Points from the study as a whole: Just a small share of clonotypes turned up in the CD4 compartment as well as the CD8 compartment. Abundant contaminating clonotypes from the bulk population could appear in FACS-sorted repertoires.

In germline, CDR1 is SGHAT, CDR2 FQNNGV. V was clipped by 6 bases and J by 1 base; unmatched bases: 3. The CDR3 consists of 16 residues. Template switching by 5'RACE produced TCR cDNA, adding a universal primer site and UMIs. TCRdb re-analysed the 5' RACE reads in MiXCR, keeping a single row per CDR3 protein. This table holds a few hundred thousand distinct CDR3 sequences, under 3.5% found once. This sequence joins TRBV11-2 and TRBJ2-5, with 15 nucleotides matching TRBD2. This TCR came from a man in his late teens or twenties who received the YFV17D yellow fever vaccine. The source material was CD4+ T cells sorted from PBMCs, sampled 10 days after the yellow fever booster vaccination. In DNA form, the CDR3 reads TGTGCCAGCAGTCCGGGACTAGCGGGGGGCCAAGAGACCCAGTACTTC. Translated: CASSPGLAGGQETQYF.